This TCR beta chain came from a study of T cells after yellow fever vaccination. Broader study findings: Though it reached lower strength, the secondary response hit its peak faster, day 5 versus 15. Abundant clonotypes (contaminants from the bulk population) could be present in FACS-sorted repertoires. A small proportion of clonotypes was detected in both the CD4 and CD8 compartments.

TCR cDNA, made by 5'RACE template switching, carried an added universal primer site and UMIs. MiXCR was run by TCRdb on the 5' RACE reads, yielding one entry per CDR3 protein. The table records 500,000 to 650,000 distinct CDR3 sequences, about a sixth of them present only once. The CDR3 runs to 13 residues. Trimming took off 6 bases at V and 2 bases at J, with 11 bases between the two ends. Germline CDR1 reads MNHNS; CDR2 reads SASEGT. In regard to this clonotype: No antigen is known for it.

The source was PBMCs, collected 5 to 6 days after the first yellow fever vaccination. The TCR sequence derives from a man aged 18 to 29 who received the YFV17D yellow fever vaccine. The chain combines TRBV6-1 with TRBJ2-7; D remains unclear. CDR3 in amino acids: CASSSQLTYEQYF. DNA for the CDR3: TGTGCCAGCAGCTCCCAGCTCACCTACGAGCAGTACTTC.